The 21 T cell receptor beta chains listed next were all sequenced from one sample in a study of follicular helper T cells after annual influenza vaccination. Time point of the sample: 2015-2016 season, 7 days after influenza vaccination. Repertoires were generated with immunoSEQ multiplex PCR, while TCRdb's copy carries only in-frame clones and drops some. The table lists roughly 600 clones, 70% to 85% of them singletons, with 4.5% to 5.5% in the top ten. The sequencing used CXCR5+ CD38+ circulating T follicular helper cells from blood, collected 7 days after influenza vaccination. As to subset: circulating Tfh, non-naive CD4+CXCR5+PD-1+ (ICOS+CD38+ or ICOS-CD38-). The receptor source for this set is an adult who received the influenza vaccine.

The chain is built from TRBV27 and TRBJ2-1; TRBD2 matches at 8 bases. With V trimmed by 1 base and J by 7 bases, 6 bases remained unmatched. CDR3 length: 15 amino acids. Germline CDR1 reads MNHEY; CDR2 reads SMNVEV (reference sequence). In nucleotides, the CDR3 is TGTGCCAGCAGTTTATTGCGGGGGGCGAGTAATGAGCAGTTCTTC. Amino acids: CASSLLRGASNEQFF.

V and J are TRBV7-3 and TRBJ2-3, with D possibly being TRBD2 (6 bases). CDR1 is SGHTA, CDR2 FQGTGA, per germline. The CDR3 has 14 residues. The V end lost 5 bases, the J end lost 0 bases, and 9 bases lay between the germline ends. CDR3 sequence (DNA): TGTGCCAGCAGCCGGGGGACTAGCACAGATACGCAGTATTTT. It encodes CASSRGTSTDTQYF. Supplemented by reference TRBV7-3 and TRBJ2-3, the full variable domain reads GAGVSQTPSNKVTEKGKYVELRCDPISGHTALYWYRQSLGQGPEFLIYFQGTGAADDSGLPNDRFFAVRPEGSVSTLKIQRTERGDSAVYLCASSRGTSTDTQYFGPGTRLTVL.

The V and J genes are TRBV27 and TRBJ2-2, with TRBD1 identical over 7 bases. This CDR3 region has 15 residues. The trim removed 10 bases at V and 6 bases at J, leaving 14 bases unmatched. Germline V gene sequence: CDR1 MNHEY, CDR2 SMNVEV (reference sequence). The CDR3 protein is CATTSLGGEAGELFF. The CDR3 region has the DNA TGTGCCACAACGTCACTAGGGGGCGAGGCCGGGGAGCTGTTTTTT.

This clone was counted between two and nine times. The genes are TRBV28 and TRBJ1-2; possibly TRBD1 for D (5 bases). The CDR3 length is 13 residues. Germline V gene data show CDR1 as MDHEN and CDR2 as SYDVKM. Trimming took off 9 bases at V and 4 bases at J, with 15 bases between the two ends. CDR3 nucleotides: TGTGCCAGGAGGGACGCATCTTCCTATGGCTACACCTTC. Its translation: CARRDASSYGYTF.

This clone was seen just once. The CDR3 spells CASGRTSGIQETQYF. CDR3 nucleotide sequence: TGCGCCAGCGGACGGACTAGCGGGATTCAAGAGACCCAGTACTTC. The rearrangement uses TRBV5-1 and TRBJ2-5, with 12 bases fitting TRBD2. The CDR3 has 15 amino acids. Germline loops: CDR1 SGHRS, CDR2 YFSETQ. Trimming cost V 7 bases and J 2 bases; bases outside gene matches: 6.

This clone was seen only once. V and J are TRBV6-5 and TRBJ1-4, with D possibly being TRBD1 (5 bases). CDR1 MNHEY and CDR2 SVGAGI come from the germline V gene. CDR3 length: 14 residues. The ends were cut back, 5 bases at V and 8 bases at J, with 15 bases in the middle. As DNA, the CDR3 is TGTGCCAGCAGTGTGGGACGACACATGGAAAAACTGTTTTTT. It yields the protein CASSVGRHMEKLFF.

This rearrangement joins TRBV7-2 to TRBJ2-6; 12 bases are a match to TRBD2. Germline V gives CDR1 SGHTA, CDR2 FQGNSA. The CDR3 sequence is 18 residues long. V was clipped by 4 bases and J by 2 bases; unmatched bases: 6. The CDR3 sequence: CASSSRLAGAPGANVLTF. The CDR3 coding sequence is TGTGCCAGCAGCTCCCGACTAGCGGGGGCTCCTGGGGCCAACGTCCTGACTTTC. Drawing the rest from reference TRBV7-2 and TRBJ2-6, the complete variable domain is GAGVSQSPSNKVTEKGKDVELRCDPISGHTALYWYRQSLGQGLEFLIYFQGNSAPDKSGLPSDRFSAERTGGSVSTLTIQRTQQEDSAVYLCASSSRLAGAPGANVLTFGAGSRLTVL.

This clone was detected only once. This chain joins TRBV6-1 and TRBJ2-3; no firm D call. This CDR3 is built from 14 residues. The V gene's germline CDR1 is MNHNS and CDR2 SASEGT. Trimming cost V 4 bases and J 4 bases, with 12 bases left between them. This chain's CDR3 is CASSGLGNADTQYF. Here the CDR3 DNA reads TGTGCCAGCAGTGGACTTGGGAACGCAGATACGCAGTATTTT.

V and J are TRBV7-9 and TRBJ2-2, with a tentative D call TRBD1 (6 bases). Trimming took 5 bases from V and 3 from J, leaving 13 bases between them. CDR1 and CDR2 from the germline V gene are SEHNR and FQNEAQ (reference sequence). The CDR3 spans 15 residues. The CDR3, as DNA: TGTGCCAGCAGCCACAGGGTGGGACACACCGGGGAGCTGTTTTTT. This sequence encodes CASSHRVGHTGELFF.

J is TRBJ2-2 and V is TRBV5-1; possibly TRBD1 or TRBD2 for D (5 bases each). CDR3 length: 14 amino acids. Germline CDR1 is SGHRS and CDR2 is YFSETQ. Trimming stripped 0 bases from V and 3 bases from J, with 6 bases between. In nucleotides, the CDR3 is TGCGCCAGCAGCTTGGGAGGGGACACCGGGGAGCTGTTTTTT. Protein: CASSLGGDTGELFF.

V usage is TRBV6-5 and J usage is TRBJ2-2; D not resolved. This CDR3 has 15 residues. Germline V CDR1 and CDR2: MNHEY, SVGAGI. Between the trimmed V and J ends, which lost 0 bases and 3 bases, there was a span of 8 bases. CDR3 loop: CASSYSRTYTGELFF. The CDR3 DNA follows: TGTGCCAGCAGTTACTCTAGGACCTACACCGGGGAGCTGTTTTTT.

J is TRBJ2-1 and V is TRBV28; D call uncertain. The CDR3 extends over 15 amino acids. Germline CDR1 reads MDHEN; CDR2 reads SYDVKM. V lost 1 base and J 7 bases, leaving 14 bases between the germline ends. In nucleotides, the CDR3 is TGTGCCAGCAGTTTATCTAAGGTGCAACGGAATGAGCAGTTCTTC. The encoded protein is CASSLSKVQRNEQFF.

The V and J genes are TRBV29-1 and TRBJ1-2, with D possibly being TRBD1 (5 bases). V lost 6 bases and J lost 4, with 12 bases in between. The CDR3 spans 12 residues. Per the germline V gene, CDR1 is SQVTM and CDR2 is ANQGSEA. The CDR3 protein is CSVSTALYGYTF. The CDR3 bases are TGCAGCGTCTCGACAGCCCTCTATGGCTACACCTTC.

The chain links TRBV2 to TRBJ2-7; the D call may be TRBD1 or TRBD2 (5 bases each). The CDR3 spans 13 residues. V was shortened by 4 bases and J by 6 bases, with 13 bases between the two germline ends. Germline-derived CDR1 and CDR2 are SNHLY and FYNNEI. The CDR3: CASSGTGLGEQYF. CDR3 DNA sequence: TGTGCCAGCAGTGGGACGGGGCTCGGCGAGCAGTACTTC.

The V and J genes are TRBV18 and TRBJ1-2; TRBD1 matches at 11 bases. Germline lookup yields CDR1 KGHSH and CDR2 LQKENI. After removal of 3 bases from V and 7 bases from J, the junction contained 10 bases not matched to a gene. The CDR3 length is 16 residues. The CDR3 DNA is TGTGCCAGCTCACCCTTACTCGGACAGGGGGCGGCTGGCTACACCTTC. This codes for CASSPLLGQGAAGYTF. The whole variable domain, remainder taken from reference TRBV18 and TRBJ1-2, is NAGVMQNPRHLVRRRGQEARLRCSPMKGHSHVYWYRQLPEEGLKFMVYLQKENIIDESGMPKERFSAEFPKEGPSILRIQQVVRGDSAAYFCASSPLLGQGAAGYTFGSGTRLTVV.

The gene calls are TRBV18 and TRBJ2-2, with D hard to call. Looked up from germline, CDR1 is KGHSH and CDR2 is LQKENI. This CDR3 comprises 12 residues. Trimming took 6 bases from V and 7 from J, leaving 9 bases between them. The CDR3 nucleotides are TGTGCCAGCTCCCCTCAGTTCGGGGAGCTGTTTTTT. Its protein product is CASSPQFGELFF. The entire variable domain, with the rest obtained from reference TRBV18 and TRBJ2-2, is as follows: NAGVMQNPRHLVRRRGQEARLRCSPMKGHSHVYWYRQLPEEGLKFMVYLQKENIIDESGMPKERFSAEFPKEGPSILRIQQVVRGDSAAYFCASSPQFGELFFGEGSRLTVL.

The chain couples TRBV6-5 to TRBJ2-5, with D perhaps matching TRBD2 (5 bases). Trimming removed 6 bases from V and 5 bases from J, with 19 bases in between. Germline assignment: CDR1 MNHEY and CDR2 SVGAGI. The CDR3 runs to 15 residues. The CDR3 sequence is CASSRDGRAGETQYF. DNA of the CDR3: TGTGCCAGCAGCCGAGACGGGCGGGCTGGGGAGACCCAGTACTTC.

The CDR3 reads CASSLRTRTPNNEQFF. The CDR3 region has the DNA TGTGCCAGCAGCTTAAGGACTAGGACTCCCAACAATGAGCAGTTCTTC. The rearrangement uses TRBV5-6 and TRBJ2-1; 7 nucleotides agree with TRBD2. This CDR3 is built from 16 residues. The germline gives CDR1 SGHDT, CDR2 YYEEEE. V lost 2 bases to trimming and J lost 5 bases; unmatched junction nucleotides: 10.

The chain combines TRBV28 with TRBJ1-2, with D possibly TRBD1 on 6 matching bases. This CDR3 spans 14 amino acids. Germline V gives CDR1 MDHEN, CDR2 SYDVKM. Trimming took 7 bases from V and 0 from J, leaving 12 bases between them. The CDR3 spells CASTPAGANYGYTF. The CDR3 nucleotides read TGTGCCAGCACCCCGGCAGGGGCTAACTATGGCTACACCTTC.

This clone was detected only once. The DNA for the CDR3 is TGTGCCAGCAGTGAATCAAGGGGCTGGGCTACTTCCTACGAGCAGTACTTC. Translation gives CASSESRGWATSYEQYF. The chain uses TRBV6-1 and TRBJ2-7, with a weak D call TRBD1 (5 bases). The CDR3 is 17 residues long. Germline-derived CDR1 and CDR2 are MNHNS and SASEGT. The V gene lost 2 bases and the J gene lost 1 base, with 18 bases spanning the gap.

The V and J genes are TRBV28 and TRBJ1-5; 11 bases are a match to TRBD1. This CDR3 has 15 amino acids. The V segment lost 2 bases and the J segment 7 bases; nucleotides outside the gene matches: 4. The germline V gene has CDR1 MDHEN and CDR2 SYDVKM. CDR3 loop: CASSLGQGAGQPQHF. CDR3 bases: TGTGCCAGCAGTTTAGGACAGGGGGCAGGGCAGCCCCAGCATTTT.